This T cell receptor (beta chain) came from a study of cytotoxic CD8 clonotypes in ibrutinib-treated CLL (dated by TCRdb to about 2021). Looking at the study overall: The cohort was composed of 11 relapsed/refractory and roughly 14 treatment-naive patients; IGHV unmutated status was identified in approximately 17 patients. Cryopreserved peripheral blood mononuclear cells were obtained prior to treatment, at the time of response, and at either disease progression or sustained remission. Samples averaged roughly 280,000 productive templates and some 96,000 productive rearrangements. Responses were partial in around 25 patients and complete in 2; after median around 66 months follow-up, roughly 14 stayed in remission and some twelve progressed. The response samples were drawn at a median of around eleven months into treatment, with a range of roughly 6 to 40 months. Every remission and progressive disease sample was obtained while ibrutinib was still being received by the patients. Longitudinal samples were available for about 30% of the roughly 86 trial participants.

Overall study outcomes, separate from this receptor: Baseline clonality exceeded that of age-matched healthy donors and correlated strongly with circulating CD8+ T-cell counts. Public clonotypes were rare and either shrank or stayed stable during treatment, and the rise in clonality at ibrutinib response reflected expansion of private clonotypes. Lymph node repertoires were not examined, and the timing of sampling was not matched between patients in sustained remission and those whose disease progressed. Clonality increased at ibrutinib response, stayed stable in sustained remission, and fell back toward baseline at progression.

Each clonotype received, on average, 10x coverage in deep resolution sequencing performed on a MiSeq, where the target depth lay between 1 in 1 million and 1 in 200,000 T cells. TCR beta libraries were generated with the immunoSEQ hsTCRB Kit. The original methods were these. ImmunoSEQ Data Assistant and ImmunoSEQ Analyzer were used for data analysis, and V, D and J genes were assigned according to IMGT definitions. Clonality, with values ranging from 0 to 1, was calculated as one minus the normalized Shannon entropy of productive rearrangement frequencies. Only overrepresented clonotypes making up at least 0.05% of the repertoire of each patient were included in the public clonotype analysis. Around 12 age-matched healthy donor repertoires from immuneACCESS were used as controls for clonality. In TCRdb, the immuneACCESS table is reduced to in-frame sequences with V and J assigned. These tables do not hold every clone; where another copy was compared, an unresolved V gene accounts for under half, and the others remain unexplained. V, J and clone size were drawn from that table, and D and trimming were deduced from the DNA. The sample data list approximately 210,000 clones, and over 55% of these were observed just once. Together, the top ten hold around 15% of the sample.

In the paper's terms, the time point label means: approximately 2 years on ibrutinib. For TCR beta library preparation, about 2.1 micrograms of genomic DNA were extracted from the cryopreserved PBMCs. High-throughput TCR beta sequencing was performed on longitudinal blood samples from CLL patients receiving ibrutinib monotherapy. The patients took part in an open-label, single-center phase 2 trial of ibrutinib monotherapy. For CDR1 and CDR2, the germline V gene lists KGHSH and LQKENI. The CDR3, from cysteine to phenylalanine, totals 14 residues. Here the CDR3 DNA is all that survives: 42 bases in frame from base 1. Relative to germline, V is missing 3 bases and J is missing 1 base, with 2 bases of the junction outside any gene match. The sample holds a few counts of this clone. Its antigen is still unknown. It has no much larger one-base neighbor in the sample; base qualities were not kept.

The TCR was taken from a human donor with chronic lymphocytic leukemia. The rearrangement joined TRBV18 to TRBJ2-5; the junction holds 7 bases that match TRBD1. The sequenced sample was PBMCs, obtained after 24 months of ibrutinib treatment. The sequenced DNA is TGTGCCAGCTCACCGACAGGGTCCCAAGAGACCCAGTACTTC. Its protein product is CASSPTGSQETQYF.